This T cell receptor beta chain was found in a study of T cell responses to AZD1222 COVID-19 vaccine. Study-wide results and caveats: Repertoire collection took place solely once the T cell response had peaked. Spike-specific TCR breadth and depth were elevated following two AZD1222 doses. Females outnumbered males among donors, who were mostly white British; clonal diversity was possibly underestimated.

After removal of 1 base from V and 6 bases from J, the junction contained 17 bases not matched to a gene. The germline V gene has CDR1 GTSNPN and CDR2 SVGIG (reference sequence). The CDR3 totals 19 residues. TCRdb's copy holds only in-frame clones and misses some; the assay was immunoSEQ multiplex PCR. Of 130,000 to 150,000 clones detected, roughly 91% appear once; the ten largest clones hold 1.5% to 2%. Details on this clone: Its antigen is still unknown.

The chain employs TRBV30 and TRBJ2-1; 11 bases are shared with TRBD2. The clonotype comes from an adult in good health. This specimen consisted of peripheral blood, obtained on day 0 of AZD1222 vaccination. The CDR3 DNA reads TGTGCCTGGAGTGAATCCGGGACTAGCGGAGCGGGATGGGGCAATGAGCAGTTCTTC. Protein: CAWSESGTSGAGWGNEQFF.